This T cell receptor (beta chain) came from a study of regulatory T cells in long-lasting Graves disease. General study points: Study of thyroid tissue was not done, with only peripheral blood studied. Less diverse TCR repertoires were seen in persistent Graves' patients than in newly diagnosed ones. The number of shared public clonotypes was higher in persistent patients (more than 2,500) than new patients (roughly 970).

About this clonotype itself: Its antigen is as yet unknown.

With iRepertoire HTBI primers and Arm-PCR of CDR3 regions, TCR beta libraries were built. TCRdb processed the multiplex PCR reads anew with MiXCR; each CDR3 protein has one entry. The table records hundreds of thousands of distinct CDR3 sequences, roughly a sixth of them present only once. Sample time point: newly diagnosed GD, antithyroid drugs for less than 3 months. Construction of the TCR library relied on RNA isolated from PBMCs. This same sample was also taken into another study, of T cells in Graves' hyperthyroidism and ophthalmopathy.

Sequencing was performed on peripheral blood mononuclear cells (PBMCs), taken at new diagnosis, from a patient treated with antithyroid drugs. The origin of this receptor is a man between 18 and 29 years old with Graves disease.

In nucleotides, the CDR3 is TGTGCCAGCAGTGTTACAGGCTACAATGAGCAGTTCTTC. This translates into CASSVTGYNEQFF. V gene TRBV9 combines with J gene TRBJ2-1; possible D gene TRBD1, 5 bases. The CDR3 runs to 13 residues. Looked up from germline, CDR1 is SGDLS and CDR2 is YYNGEE. Trimming took 5 bases from V and 3 from J, leaving 9 bases between them.